This TCR beta chain was sequenced in a study of memory CD4+ T cells and cytomegalovirus serostatus. The method was immunoSEQ multiplex PCR; TCRdb's version includes in-frame clones alone and lacks a portion of them. This table holds around 60,000 clones, 75% to 90% found once. Single viable CD3+CD4+CD8-CD45RO+ cells were sorted as the memory CD4+ T cells. Deletions cut 4 bases from V and 7 bases from J, with 14 bases between. The germline V gene has CDR1 MDHEN and CDR2 SYDVKM. The CDR3 runs to 14 residues. Sequencing was carried out using memory CD4+ T cells from blood. The clonotype originates from an adult in good health and CMV-seronegative. The chain joins TRBV28 to TRBJ1-5; the D gene is possibly TRBD1 (5 bases). CDR3 coding DNA: TGTGCCAGCAGTTCAGGGAAGACTCGGCAGCCCCAGCATTTT. Amino acids: CASSSGKTRQPQHF.